The rows below give T cell receptor beta chains drawn from one sample of a study of PD-L1 blockade in urothelial cancer. Assay used: immunoSEQ multiplex PCR; TCRdb lists only in-frame clones, some missing. This repertoire shows some 40,000 clones, around nine tenths found once; its top ten account for under 9.5%. The specimen comprised PBMCs, sampled around atezolizumab (anti-PD-L1) treatment. The receptors derive from a man aged 65-85 years with urothelial cancer. Both conserved end residues are part of each CDR3. The D gene is left open where the match is weak.

TRBV9	.	TRBJ2-1	CASSVGAQGGGEQFF
TRBV5-1	.	TRBJ2-5	CASSLGLQETQYF
TRBV28	.	TRBJ2-3	CASSPTSTDTQYF
TRBV6-1	.	TRBJ1-4	CASRDSPDANEKLFF
TRBV27	TRBD1	TRBJ2-7	CASRRTGGTYEQYF
TRBV27	.	TRBJ2-2	CASSFYPGANTGELFF
TRBV2	TRBD2	TRBJ2-1	CASTLRGLLAGGPPIHEQFF
TRBV6-6	.	TRBJ1-4	CASSYAGRTNEKLFF
TRBV6-5	TRBD1	TRBJ2-7	CASSLRTGDYEQYF
TRBV5-1	.	TRBJ1-2	CASSLNQGNYGYTF
TRBV7-3	TRBD1	TRBJ2-6	CASSRDRGGANVLTF
TRBV5-1	TRBD2	TRBJ2-1	CASSLGLGLATYNEQFF
TRBV19	.	TRBJ2-5	CASSLGIAEFQETQYF
TRBV18	.	TRBJ1-2	CASSTDGSYGYTF
TRBV29-1	TRBD2	TRBJ2-5	CSATGGRGQETQYF
TRBV2	.	TRBJ1-1	CASSEQGPSTEAFF